Below, 8 T cell receptor beta chains from the same sample are listed, as sequenced in a study of identical twins. TCRdb ran MiXCR on the 5' RACE reads and lists one entry per CDR3 protein. The sample holds approximately 700,000 distinct CDR3 sequences; 18% are singletons and the top ten take 10% to 15%. The data also belong to a second study, concerning T cells expressing NK-cell markers.

The sequencing sample was made of PBMCs. All receptors derive from a woman aged 18-30 years in good health.

The rearrangement uses TRBV11-2 and TRBJ2-7, with D possibly being TRBD1 (6 bases). Germline V gene lookup returns CDR1 SGHAT and CDR2 FQNNGV. Trimming shortened V by 3 bases and J by 1 base, and 10 bases separated the two germline ends. The CDR3 runs 14 residues. The CDR3 DNA follows: TGTGCCAGCAGCTTCTCGACAGGTTCCTACGAGCAGTACTTC. It encodes CASSFSTGSYEQYF. The full variable domain, its missing parts supplied by reference TRBV11-2 and TRBJ2-7, is EAGVAQSPRYKIIEKRQSVAFWCNPISGHATLYWYQQILGQGPKLLIQFQNNGVVDDSQLPKDRFSAERLKGVDSTLKIQPAKLEDSAVYLCASSFSTGSYEQYFGPGTRLTVT.

This clonotype turned up a few times. V is TRBV24-1 and J is TRBJ2-7; TRBD2 is a possible D gene (6 bases). The germline V gene encodes CDR1 KGHDR and CDR2 SFDVKD. The V end lost 3 bases, the J end lost 6 bases, and 8 bases lay between the germline ends. The CDR3 is 12 residues long. The CDR3 loop is CATSDRLGEQYF. The CDR3, as DNA: TGTGCCACCAGTGATAGACTAGGCGAGCAGTACTTC.

This chain's CDR3 is CASSLAGGALTDTQYF. The CDR3 DNA sequence: TGCGCCAGCAGCTTGGCCGGGGGGGCTCTCACAGATACGCAGTATTTT. The rearrangement joins TRBV5-1 to TRBJ2-3; the match to TRBD2 covers 8 bases. CDR1 and CDR2 from the germline V gene are SGHRS and YFSETQ. V was clipped by 0 bases and J by 2 bases; unmatched bases: 5. This CDR3 region has 16 residues.

The gene calls are TRBV18 and TRBJ2-5, with D perhaps matching TRBD1 or TRBD2 (5 bases each). V lost 3 bases and J 2 bases, leaving 19 bases between the germline ends. The CDR3 covers 17 residues. Germline V CDR1 and CDR2: KGHSH, LQKENI. CDR3 amino acids: CASSPVGPSEGQETQYF. As DNA, the CDR3 is TGTGCCAGCTCACCGGTGGGACCCTCAGAGGGACAAGAGACCCAGTACTTC.

This clonotype turned up a few times. The CDR3 DNA sequence: TGCGCCAGCAGCTTGGCTTTAGAAGAGGGGCAGTATTTT. Translation gives CASSLALEEGQYF. The J gene is TRBJ2-3, the V gene TRBV5-1, with a tentative D call TRBD2 (5 bases). V lost 0 bases and J 11 bases, leaving 13 bases between the germline ends. This CDR3 has 13 residues. The germline gives CDR1 SGHRS, CDR2 YFSETQ.

This clonotype was observed a few times. The rearrangement uses TRBV15 and TRBJ1-2; D is perhaps TRBD1 (6 bases). The CDR3 loop spans 14 amino acids. Trimming took off 1 base at V and 3 bases at J, with 9 bases between the two ends. Germline CDR1 is LNHNV and CDR2 is YYDKDF (reference sequence). DNA for the CDR3: TGTGCCACCAGCAGAGTTCAGGGGCACTATGGCTACACCTTC. This encodes CATSRVQGHYGYTF. The full variable domain, rest sourced from reference TRBV15 and TRBJ1-2, is DAMVIQNPRYQVTQFGKPVTLSCSQTLNHNVMYWYQQKSSQAPKLLFHYYDKDFNNEADTPDNFQSRRPNTSFCFLDIRSPGLGDTAMYLCATSRVQGHYGYTFGSGTRLTVV.

V is TRBV12-3 or TRBV12-4 and J is TRBJ2-4, with 7 bases matching TRBD2. V lost 5 bases and J lost 7; bases outside the gene matches: 8. This CDR3 has 14 residues. The CDR3 nucleotides are TGTGCCAGCAGTCAATTCGGGGAGGGTAACATTCAGTACTTC. Its translation: CASSQFGEGNIQYF.

This clonotype turned up a few times. The V call is TRBV28, the J call TRBJ2-7; no clear D. The V gene's germline CDR1 is MDHEN and CDR2 SYDVKM. CDR3 length equals 15 residues. Deletions cut 3 bases from V and 1 base from J, with 13 bases between. The CDR3 nucleotides read TGTGCCAGCAGTTTCCTAAGGACCGTATCCTACGAGCAGTACTTC. The encoded protein is CASSFLRTVSYEQYF.